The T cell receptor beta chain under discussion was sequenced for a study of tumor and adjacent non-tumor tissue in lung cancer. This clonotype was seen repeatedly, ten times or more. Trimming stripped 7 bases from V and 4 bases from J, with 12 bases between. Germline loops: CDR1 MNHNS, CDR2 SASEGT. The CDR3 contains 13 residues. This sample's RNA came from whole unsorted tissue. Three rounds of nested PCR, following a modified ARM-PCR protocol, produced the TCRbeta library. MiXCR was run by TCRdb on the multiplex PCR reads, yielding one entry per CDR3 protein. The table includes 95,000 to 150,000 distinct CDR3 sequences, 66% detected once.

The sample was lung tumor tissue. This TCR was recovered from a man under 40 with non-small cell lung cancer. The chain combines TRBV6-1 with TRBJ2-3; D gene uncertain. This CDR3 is CASTLTRADTQYF. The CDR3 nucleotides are TGTGCCAGCACGCTAACTCGGGCAGATACGCAGTATTTT.